This record concerns one TCR beta chain sequence. The data derive from a study of blood T cell repertoires in COVID-19. Looking at the study overall: From T cells, B-cell-depleted T cells, or PBMCs came the material, which was cDNA or gDNA.

TCRdb's copy holds only in-frame clones and misses some; the assay was immunoSEQ multiplex PCR. The table includes about 59,000 clones, 90% detected once. V lost 5 bases, J lost 3 bases, and 15 bases stayed unmatched. Germline values: CDR1 SEHNR, CDR2 FQNEAQ (reference sequence). CDR3 size: 18 residues. The receptor comes from a man at least 80 years old with acute or convalescent COVID-19. This chain joins TRBV7-9 and TRBJ2-1; 8 bases map to TRBD1. The sample was peripheral blood. CDR3 region: CASSGPTPGQANYNEQFF. DNA of the CDR3: TGTGCCAGCAGCGGACCAACCCCGGGACAGGCCAACTACAATGAGCAGTTCTTC.